Listed below are T cell receptor beta chains from one sample, sequenced in a study of CD8 T cells in Susac syndrome. Using its own MiXCR run on the immunoSEQ multiplex PCR reads, TCRdb lists one record per CDR3 protein. The sample contains approximately 190,000 distinct CDR3 sequences, 90% to 95% of which appear only once. Sequenced input: CD4+ T cells from PBMCs. The origin of the receptors is a human donor in good health. Each CDR3 is given with its conserved first and last residue. D genes are given only for firm matches. Part of the rows lack a size; the others show once, few, many or a class for expanded clones.

V gene	CDR3 length	clone size	J gene	D gene	CDR3 DNA	CDR3 protein
TRBV5-1	15	-	TRBJ2-5	TRBD1	TGCGCCAGCAGTTCGAGTTCAGGGGGCTTTGAGACCCAGTACTTC	CASSSSSGGFETQYF
TRBV7-2	18	-	TRBJ1-2	-	TGTGCCAGCAGCGCGAGGGTTGGGCAGGGTGGGCCTAACTATGGCTACACCTTC	CASSARVGQGGPNYGYTF
TRBV15	15	once	TRBJ1-3	-	TGTGCCACCAGGGATGAGAAGGATTATGGAAACACCATATATTTT	CATRDEKDYGNTIYF
TRBV27	15	-	TRBJ1-6	TRBD1	TGTGCCAGCAGTTTACTGGGACAGGGCAATTCACCCCTCCACTTT	CASSLLGQGNSPLHF
TRBV6-1	14	-	TRBJ2-5	TRBD2	TGTGCCAGCAGTGAGGCAGCGGGGGGGGCACGGCAGTACTTC	CASSEAAGGARQYF
TRBV7-8	13	-	TRBJ1-2	-	TGTGCCAGCAGCTTAGGGGACGGGTATGGCTACACCTTC	CASSLGDGYGYTF
TRBV2	13	-	TRBJ2-4	-	TGTGCCAGCAGTGAACAGGGCGTTAACATTCAGTACTTC	CASSEQGVNIQYF
TRBV7-6	13	-	TRBJ1-3	-	TGTGCCAGCAAGGGATTCGCGAGAAACACCATATATTTT	CASKGFARNTIYF
TRBV19	16	-	TRBJ1-6	TRBD1	TGTGCCACCAGAAGGAAGGACAGGGGCTATAATTCACCCCTCCACTTT	CATRRKDRGYNSPLHF
TRBV7-2	15	-	TRBJ2-3	TRBD2	TGTGCCAGCAGCTTACAGCGGGGGGGCACAGATACGCAGTATTTT	CASSLQRGGTDTQYF
TRBV2	15	-	TRBJ2-1	TRBD1	TGTGCCAGCAGTGTCACAGGGGTAATCGCCCATGAGCAGTTCTTC	CASSVTGVIAHEQFF
TRBV7-2	18	-	TRBJ2-2	TRBD2	TGTGCCAGCAGCTCGGGACTAGCGGGGGGATCCTACACCGGGGAGCTGTTTTTT	CASSSGLAGGSYTGELFF
TRBV7-6	14	once	TRBJ2-5	-	TGTGCCAGCAGCCCGGTTGGTAGTGGGGAGACCCAGTACTTC	CASSPVGSGETQYF
TRBV18	16	-	TRBJ1-5	-	TGTGCCAGCTCACCTGGGGTTGGCGGCGGGAATCAGCCCCAGCATTTT	CASSPGVGGGNQPQHF
TRBV6-2/TRBV6-3	13	-	TRBJ1-1	-	TGTGCCAGCAGTTACCAGGGCCGGTCAGGAGCTTTCTTT	CASSYQGRSGAFF
TRBV20-1	11	-	TRBJ1-1	-	TGCAGTGCTAGCCACCCTTCTGAAGCTTTCTTT	CSASHPSEAFF
TRBV3-1	13	-	TRBJ1-5	-	TGTGCCAGCAGCCCCCTGGAGGCTCAGCCCCAGCATTTT	CASSPLEAQPQHF
TRBV28	13	-	TRBJ2-3	-	TGTGCCAGCAGTCTCCCGACCCCTCCGACGCAGTATTTT	CASSLPTPPTQYF
TRBV12-3/TRBV12-4	13	-	TRBJ1-5	-	TGTGCCAGCAGTACCGTCGAGGGTCAGCCCCAGCATTTT	CASSTVEGQPQHF
TRBV20-1	19	-	TRBJ2-1	-	TGCAGTGCTATCTACTCCGTATCCCAGGGGACCCGCTCCTACAATGAGCAGTTCTTC	CSAIYSVSQGTRSYNEQFF
TRBV20-1	12	-	TRBJ2-5	-	TGCAGTGCTAGAGGCATTGGCGAGACCCAGTACTTC	CSARGIGETQYF
TRBV7-2	14	few	TRBJ1-5	-	TGTGCCAGCAGCTTAGACAGGGTCAATCAGCCCCAGCATTTT	CASSLDRVNQPQHF